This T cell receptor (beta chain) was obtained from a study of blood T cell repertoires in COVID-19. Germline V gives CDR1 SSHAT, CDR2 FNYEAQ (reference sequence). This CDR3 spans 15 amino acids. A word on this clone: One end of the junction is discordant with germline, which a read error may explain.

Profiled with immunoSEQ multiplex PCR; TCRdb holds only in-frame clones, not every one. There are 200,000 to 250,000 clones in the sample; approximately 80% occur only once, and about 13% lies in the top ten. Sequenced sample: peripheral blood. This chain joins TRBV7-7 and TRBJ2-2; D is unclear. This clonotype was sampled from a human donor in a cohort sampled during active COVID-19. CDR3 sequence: CASSLMPGNTGELFF. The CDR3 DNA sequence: TGTGCTAGCAGCTTAATGCCGGGGAACACCGGGGAGCTGTTTTTT.